This note documents a single TCR beta chain sequence. Antigen unknown. A sample-barcoded 5' primer and a J-beta primer mix were used in a second PCR of about 6 to 12 cycles. TCRdb independently ran MiXCR on the 5' RACE reads; one entry per CDR3 protein. The repertoire holds around 2 million distinct CDR3 sequences, with about 39% as singletons. This CDR3 has 14 amino acids. CDR1 MGHDK and CDR2 SYGVNS come from the germline V gene. After removal of 6 bases from V and 9 bases from J, the junction contained 11 bases not matched to a gene. The data belong to a study of blood T cells in healthy people across ages. General study findings and limits: Possibly confounding the expanded clonotype changes was the fact that donor CMV status was unknown.

The specimen was blood. This chain connects TRBV25-1 to TRBJ2-3, with 8 bases matching TRBD2. The clonotype originates from a human donor in good health. The CDR3 DNA follows: TGTGCCAGCAGCGACGGACTAGCTTTGAGGACGCAGTATTTT. It yields the protein CASSDGLALRTQYF.